This TCR beta chain was found in a study of blood T cell repertoires in COVID-19. For the study at large: Acute and convalescent COVID-19 samples came from the United States, Italy and Spain. From T cells, B-cell-depleted T cells, or PBMCs came the material, which was cDNA or gDNA.

Data came from immunoSEQ multiplex PCR; TCRdb stores just in-frame clones and leaves some out. The sample holds 250,000 to 300,000 clones, approximately 90% seen once. The germline CDR1 and CDR2 sequences are SEHNR and FQNEAQ (reference sequence). V lost 1 base to trimming and J lost 2 bases, with 9 bases between them. The CDR3 runs 15 residues. Symptom resolution, clearance, or two negative PCRs marked donors in Cohort 3 as recovered. This TCR derives from a woman in her thirties who had recovered from COVID-19. The rearrangement links TRBV7-9 to TRBJ2-1; maybe TRBD2 (7 bases). The sample comprised PBMCs or T cells enriched from blood (not recorded which). This CDR3 reads CASSLEGGPYNEQFF. The CDR3 DNA is TGTGCCAGCAGCTTAGAGGGGGGGCCCTACAATGAGCAGTTCTTC.